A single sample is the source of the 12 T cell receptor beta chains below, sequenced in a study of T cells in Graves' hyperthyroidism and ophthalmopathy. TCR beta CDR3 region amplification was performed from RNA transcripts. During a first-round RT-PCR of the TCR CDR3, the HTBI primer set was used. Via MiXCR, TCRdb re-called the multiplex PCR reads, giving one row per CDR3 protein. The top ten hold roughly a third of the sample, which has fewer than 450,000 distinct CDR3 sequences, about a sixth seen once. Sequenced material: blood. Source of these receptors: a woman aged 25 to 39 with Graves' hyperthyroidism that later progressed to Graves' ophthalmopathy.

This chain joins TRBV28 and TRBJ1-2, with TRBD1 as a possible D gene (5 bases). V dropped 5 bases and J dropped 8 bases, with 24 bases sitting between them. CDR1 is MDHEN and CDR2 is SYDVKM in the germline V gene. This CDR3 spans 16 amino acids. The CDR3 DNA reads TGTGCCAGCAGTAAAGGGACGGGGCTCGCTCAGGGAGGCTACACCTTC. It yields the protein CASSKGTGLAQGGYTF.

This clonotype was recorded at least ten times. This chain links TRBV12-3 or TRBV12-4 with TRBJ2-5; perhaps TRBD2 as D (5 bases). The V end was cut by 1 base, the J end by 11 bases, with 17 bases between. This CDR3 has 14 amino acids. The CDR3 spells CASSLGGGLASQYF. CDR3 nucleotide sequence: TGTGCCAGCAGTTTAGGGGGTGGCCTAGCTTCTCAGTACTTC.

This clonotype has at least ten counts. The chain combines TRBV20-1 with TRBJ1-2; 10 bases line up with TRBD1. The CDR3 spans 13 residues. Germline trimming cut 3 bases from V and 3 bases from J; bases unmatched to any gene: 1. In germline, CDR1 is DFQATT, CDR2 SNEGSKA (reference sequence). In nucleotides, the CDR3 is TGCAGTGCTAGGACAGGGGGCCACTATGGCTACACCTTC. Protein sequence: CSARTGGHYGYTF.

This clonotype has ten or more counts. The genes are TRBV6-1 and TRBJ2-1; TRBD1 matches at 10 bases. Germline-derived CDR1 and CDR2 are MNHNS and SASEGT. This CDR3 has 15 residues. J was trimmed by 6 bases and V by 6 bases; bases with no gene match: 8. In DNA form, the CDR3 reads TGTGCCAGCAGAGACGGGACAGGGGATGTCAATGAGCAGTTCTTC. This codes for CASRDGTGDVNEQFF.

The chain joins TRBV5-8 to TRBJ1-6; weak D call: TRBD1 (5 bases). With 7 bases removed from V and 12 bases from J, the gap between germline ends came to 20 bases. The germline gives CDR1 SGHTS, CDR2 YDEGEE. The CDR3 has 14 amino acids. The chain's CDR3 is CASPLGGAGGPLHF. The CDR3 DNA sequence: TGTGCCAGCCCCCTGGGTGGGGCTGGAGGACCCCTCCACTTT. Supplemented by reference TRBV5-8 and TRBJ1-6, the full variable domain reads EAGVTQSPTHLIKTRGQQATLRCSPISGHTSVYWYQQALGLGLQFLLWYDEGEERNRGNFPPRFSGRQFPNYSSELNVNALELEDSALYLCASPLGGAGGPLHFGNGTRLTVT.

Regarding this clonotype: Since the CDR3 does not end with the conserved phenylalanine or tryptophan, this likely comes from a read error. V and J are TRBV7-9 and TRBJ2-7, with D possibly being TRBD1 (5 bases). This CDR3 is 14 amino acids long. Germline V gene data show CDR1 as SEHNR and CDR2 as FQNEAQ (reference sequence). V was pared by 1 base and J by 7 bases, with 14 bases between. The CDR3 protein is CASSLVTGIGEQYL. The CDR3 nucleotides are TGTGCCAGCAGCTTAGTCACAGGAATAGGGGAGCAGTACCTC.

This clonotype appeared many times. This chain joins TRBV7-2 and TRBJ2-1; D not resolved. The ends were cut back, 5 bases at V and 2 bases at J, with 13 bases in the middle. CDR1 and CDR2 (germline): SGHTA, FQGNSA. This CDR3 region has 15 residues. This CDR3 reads CASSPIPYTYNEQFF. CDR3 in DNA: TGTGCCAGCAGCCCTATTCCTTACACCTACAATGAGCAGTTCTTC.

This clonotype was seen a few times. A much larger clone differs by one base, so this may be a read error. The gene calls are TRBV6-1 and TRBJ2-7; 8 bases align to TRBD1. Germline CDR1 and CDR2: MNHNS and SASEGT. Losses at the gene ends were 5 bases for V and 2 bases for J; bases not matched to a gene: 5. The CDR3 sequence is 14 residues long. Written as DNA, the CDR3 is TGTGCCAGCAGTACCTGGACAGGGACCTACGAGCAGTACTTC. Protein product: CASSTWTGTYEQYF.

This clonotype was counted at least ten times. The CDR3 sequence: CASSPPGRSGNEQFF. DNA of the CDR3: TGTGCCAGCTCACCACCAGGTCGCTCGGGGAATGAGCAGTTCTTC. The V call is TRBV18, the J call TRBJ2-1; TRBD2 is a possible D gene (5 bases). The CDR3 has 15 residues. Germline V gene data show CDR1 as KGHSH and CDR2 as LQKENI. Trimming cost V 0 bases and J 7 bases, with 13 bases left between them.

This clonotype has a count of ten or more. CDR3 sequence: CASSRPGQGTGELFF. The CDR3 DNA sequence: TGTGCCAGCAGTCGACCGGGACAGGGGACCGGGGAGCTGTTTTTT. V usage is TRBV28 and J usage is TRBJ2-2, with 10 bases aligning to TRBD1. Trimming removed 5 bases from V and 5 bases from J; junction bases left unmatched: 5. The CDR3 sequence is 15 residues long. Germline loops: CDR1 MDHEN, CDR2 SYDVKM.

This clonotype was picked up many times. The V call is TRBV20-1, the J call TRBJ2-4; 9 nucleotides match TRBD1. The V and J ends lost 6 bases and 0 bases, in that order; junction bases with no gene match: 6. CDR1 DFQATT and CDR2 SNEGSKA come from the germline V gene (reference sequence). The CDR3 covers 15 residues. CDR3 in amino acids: CSASDRGVAKNIQYF. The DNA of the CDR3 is TGCAGTGCCAGCGACAGGGGGGTAGCCAAAAACATTCAGTACTTC.

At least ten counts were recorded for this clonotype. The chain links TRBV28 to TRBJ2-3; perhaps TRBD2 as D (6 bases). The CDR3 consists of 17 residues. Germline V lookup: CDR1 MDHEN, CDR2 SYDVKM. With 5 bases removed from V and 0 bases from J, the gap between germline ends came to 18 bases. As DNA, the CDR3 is TGTGCCAGCAGTCCCCCCTTGCACGGGACTAGCACAGATACGCAGTATTTT. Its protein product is CASSPPLHGTSTDTQYF.